The rows below give T cell receptor beta chains drawn from one sample of a study of Graves' ophthalmopathy and Graves' hyperthyroidism. MiXCR, run by TCRdb on the multiplex PCR reads, gives a single entry per CDR3 protein. The repertoire has 400,000 to 500,000 distinct CDR3 sequences, 20% to 25% of them found once; the top ten carry under 3%. Sample: peripheral blood. The receptors here all came from a woman aged 18-29 years with stable Graves' hyperthyroidism. The CDR3 runs from the conserved cysteine through the conserved F or W. The order of the fields is CDR3 DNA, CDR3 protein, J gene, D gene, V gene, clone size. D genes are given only for firm matches. Size tells how often a clone was seen (once, few, many) or the class of an expanded clone, and some rows leave it out.

CDR3nt: TGTGCCAGCTCTCAGGAGTACATTGACATTCAGTACTTC
CDR3aa: CASSQEYIDIQYF
j_gene: TRBJ2-4
d_gene: NA
v_gene: TRBV12-3/TRBV12-4
abundance: NA

CDR3nt: TGTGCCACCAGCAGTTTGGTGATAGGTTCACCCCTCCACTTT
CDR3aa: CATSSLVIGSPLHF
j_gene: TRBJ1-6
d_gene: NA
v_gene: TRBV15
abundance: many

CDR3nt: TGCGCCAGCAGCTTGGCCAGAGACACCGGGGAGCTGTTTTTT
CDR3aa: CASSLARDTGELFF
j_gene: TRBJ2-2
d_gene: NA
v_gene: TRBV5-1
abundance: many

CDR3nt: TGTGCCAGCAGTGTTGGGCCGGAGAAAAGTTACGAGCAGTACTTC
CDR3aa: CASSVGPEKSYEQYF
j_gene: TRBJ2-7
d_gene: NA
v_gene: TRBV25-1
abundance: few

CDR3nt: TGTGCCAGCAGCTTAGTACCATTCGGCGGCTACACCTTC
CDR3aa: CASSLVPFGGYTF
j_gene: TRBJ1-2
d_gene: NA
v_gene: TRBV5-6
abundance: many

CDR3nt: TGTGCCAGCAGCTTAGATCGGTTGGGCAGCTACGAGCAGTACTTC
CDR3aa: CASSLDRLGSYEQYF
j_gene: TRBJ2-7
d_gene: NA
v_gene: TRBV11-2
abundance: many

CDR3nt: TGTGCCAGCAGTGACTCGAGGGAAGGCACCGGGGAGCTGTGGTTT
CDR3aa: CASSDSREGTGELWF
j_gene: TRBJ2-2
d_gene: NA
v_gene: TRBV6-4
abundance: NA

CDR3nt: TGCAGTGCTAGTGAGGACACCGGGGAGCTGTTTTTT
CDR3aa: CSASEDTGELFF
j_gene: TRBJ2-2
d_gene: NA
v_gene: TRBV20-1
abundance: many

CDR3nt: TGTGCTAGTGGTTTTGAATACACCGGGGAGCTGTTTTTT
CDR3aa: CASGFEYTGELFF
j_gene: TRBJ2-2
d_gene: NA
v_gene: TRBV12-5
abundance: many

CDR3nt: TGCAGTGCTAGAGACAGGTGGGGGGCGTCTGGTTCACCCCTCCACTTT
CDR3aa: CSARDRWGASGSPLHF
j_gene: TRBJ1-6
d_gene: NA
v_gene: TRBV20-1
abundance: many

CDR3nt: TGTGCCAGCAGTTACTCACTCCGGGACTTCTCCTACGAGCAGTACTTC
CDR3aa: CASSYSLRDFSYEQYF
j_gene: TRBJ2-7
d_gene: NA
v_gene: TRBV6-5
abundance: NA

CDR3nt: TGTGCCAGCAGCAAACAATGGCACAGGGGCTCCGAGCAGTACTTC
CDR3aa: CASSKQWHRGSEQYF
j_gene: TRBJ2-7
d_gene: TRBD1
v_gene: TRBV7-9
abundance: NA

CDR3nt: TGCAGTGCCCCGAACATAGCCTCCCTAGAGACCCAGTACTTC
CDR3aa: CSAPNIASLETQYF
j_gene: TRBJ2-5
d_gene: NA
v_gene: TRBV20-1
abundance: once

CDR3nt: TGTGCCAGCAGTTCTCGTAGCGGGAGAATATACGAGCAGTACTTC
CDR3aa: CASSSRSGRIYEQYF
j_gene: TRBJ2-7
d_gene: TRBD2
v_gene: TRBV6-5
abundance: many

CDR3nt: TGTGCCAGCAGCAATACGGGGACTTATGGCTACACCTTC
CDR3aa: CASSNTGTYGYTF
j_gene: TRBJ1-2
d_gene: NA
v_gene: TRBV28
abundance: many

CDR3nt: TGTGCCAGCAGCTTAGGGACAGGGGTTCAGCCCCAGCATTTT
CDR3aa: CASSLGTGVQPQHF
j_gene: TRBJ1-5
d_gene: TRBD1
v_gene: TRBV7-9
abundance: many

CDR3nt: TGTGCCAGCAGTGAACAACTAGCTACCTACGAGCAGTACTTC
CDR3aa: CASSEQLATYEQYF
j_gene: TRBJ2-7
d_gene: NA
v_gene: TRBV6-1
abundance: many

CDR3nt: TGTGCCAGCAGCTTAACAGGGCAGGGGGGGGAGACCCAGTACTTC
CDR3aa: CASSLTGQGGETQYF
j_gene: TRBJ2-5
d_gene: NA
v_gene: TRBV11-2
abundance: NA

CDR3nt: TGCAGTGCTAGACAGGATTCCACTAGCAATCAGCCCCAGCATTTT
CDR3aa: CSARQDSTSNQPQHF
j_gene: TRBJ1-5
d_gene: NA
v_gene: TRBV20-1
abundance: NA

CDR3nt: TGCAGTGCTTTAGCGGGAGTACGGTGGGAGACCCAGTACTTC
CDR3aa: CSALAGVRWETQYF
j_gene: TRBJ2-5
d_gene: TRBD2
v_gene: TRBV20-1
abundance: many

CDR3nt: TGCGCCAGCAGCTTATTGGGACGACGGAACACTGAAGCTTTCTTT
CDR3aa: CASSLLGRRNTEAFF
j_gene: TRBJ1-1
d_gene: NA
v_gene: TRBV5-1
abundance: many

CDR3nt: TGTGCCAGCAGCAGGACCGGGACAGGGGGCAATCAGCCCCAGCATTTT
CDR3aa: CASSRTGTGGNQPQHF
j_gene: TRBJ1-5
d_gene: TRBD1
v_gene: TRBV7-8
abundance: many

CDR3nt: TGTGCCTGGAGTGAGATGGGCAGCTTCTCTGGGGCCAACGTCCTGACTTTC
CDR3aa: CAWSEMGSFSGANVLTF
j_gene: TRBJ2-6
d_gene: NA
v_gene: TRBV30
abundance: NA

CDR3nt: TGTGCCAGCAGGCGGGGGTACGAATCACCCCTCCACTTT
CDR3aa: CASRRGYESPLHF
j_gene: TRBJ1-6
d_gene: NA
v_gene: TRBV6-1
abundance: NA

CDR3nt: TGTGCCAGTTACGGGACAGGGTCGGATAACTATGGCTACACCTTC
CDR3aa: CASYGTGSDNYGYTF
j_gene: TRBJ1-2
d_gene: TRBD1
v_gene: TRBV19
abundance: NA

CDR3nt: TGCAGCGTTGATATCGGGGCAACTAACTATGGCTACACCTTC
CDR3aa: CSVDIGATNYGYTF
j_gene: TRBJ1-2
d_gene: NA
v_gene: TRBV29-1
abundance: many

CDR3nt: TGCAGTGGACAGGACAAAAACATTCAGTACTTC
CDR3aa: CSGQDKNIQYF
j_gene: TRBJ2-4
d_gene: NA
v_gene: TRBV20-1
abundance: many

CDR3nt: TGTGCCAGCAGCGCAGGACACGGTCGGCCCCTCTGGCAGTTC
CDR3aa: CASSAGHGRPLWQF
j_gene: TRBJ2-7
d_gene: NA
v_gene: TRBV7-2
abundance: many

CDR3nt: TGTGCCAGCAGCACATCATTGAGGGATGGCTCCTACGAGCAGTACTTC
CDR3aa: CASSTSLRDGSYEQYF
j_gene: TRBJ2-7
d_gene: NA
v_gene: TRBV7-8
abundance: NA

CDR3nt: TGTGCCAGCAGTTTATTGATGGGTCAGGGCGAGCAGTACTTC
CDR3aa: CASSLLMGQGEQYF
j_gene: TRBJ2-7
d_gene: NA
v_gene: TRBV28
abundance: many

CDR3nt: TGTGCCACCCCGGGACAGGGGGCAGGAGAGACCCAGTACTTC
CDR3aa: CATPGQGAGETQYF
j_gene: TRBJ2-5
d_gene: TRBD1
v_gene: TRBV6-5
abundance: many

CDR3nt: TGCAGTGCTAGATTTCCCTTGGGCAATCAGCCCCAGCATTTT
CDR3aa: CSARFPLGNQPQHF
j_gene: TRBJ1-5
d_gene: NA
v_gene: TRBV20-1
abundance: many

CDR3nt: TGTGCCAGCAGAACTCGGGGGGTGAGCGGCTACACCTTC
CDR3aa: CASRTRGVSGYTF
j_gene: TRBJ1-2
d_gene: NA
v_gene: TRBV6-5
abundance: many

CDR3nt: TGTGCCAGCAGTCTGTTCGGGAGAGGACAAGAGACCCAGTACTTC
CDR3aa: CASSLFGRGQETQYF
j_gene: TRBJ2-5
d_gene: NA
v_gene: TRBV12-3/TRBV12-4
abundance: many